One T cell receptor (beta chain) is described in this entry. The data derive from a study of shared clonotypes between healthy human individuals. TCRdb keeps only in-frame clones here, not all; method: immunoSEQ multiplex PCR. The table shows about 560,000 clones, with around 78% occurring only once. Germline assignment: CDR1 LNHDA and CDR2 SQIVND (reference sequence). The CDR3 contains 15 residues. V was pared by 6 bases and J by 3 bases, with 17 bases between. The chain employs TRBV19 and TRBJ1-2; tentative D call: TRBD1 (6 bases). The clonotype originates from a woman aged 40 to 55 in good health. Some clones in this sample may be carry-over from other donors' samples. The sequenced sample was PBMCs. The chain's CDR3 is CASSSLQGFDYGYTF. In DNA form, the CDR3 reads TGTGCCAGTAGCTCCCTACAGGGATTCGACTATGGCTACACCTTC.